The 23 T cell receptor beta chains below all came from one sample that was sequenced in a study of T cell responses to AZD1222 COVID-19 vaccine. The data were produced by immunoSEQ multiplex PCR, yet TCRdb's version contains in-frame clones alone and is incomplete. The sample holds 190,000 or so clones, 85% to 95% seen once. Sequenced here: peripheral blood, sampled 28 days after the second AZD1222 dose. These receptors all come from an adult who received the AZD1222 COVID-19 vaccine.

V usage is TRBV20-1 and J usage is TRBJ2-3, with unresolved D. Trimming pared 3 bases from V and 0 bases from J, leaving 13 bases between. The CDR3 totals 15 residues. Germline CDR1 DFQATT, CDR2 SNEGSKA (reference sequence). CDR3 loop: CSASRGSRSTDTQYF. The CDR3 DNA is TGCAGTGCTAGTCGAGGCTCGCGGAGCACAGATACGCAGTATTTT.

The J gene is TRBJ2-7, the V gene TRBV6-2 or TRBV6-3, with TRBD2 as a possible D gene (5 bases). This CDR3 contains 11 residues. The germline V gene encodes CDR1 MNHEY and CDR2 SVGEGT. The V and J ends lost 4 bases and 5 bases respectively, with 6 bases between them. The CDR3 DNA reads TGTGCCAGCAGTTTCGGGAACGAGCAGTACTTC. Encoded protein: CASSFGNEQYF.

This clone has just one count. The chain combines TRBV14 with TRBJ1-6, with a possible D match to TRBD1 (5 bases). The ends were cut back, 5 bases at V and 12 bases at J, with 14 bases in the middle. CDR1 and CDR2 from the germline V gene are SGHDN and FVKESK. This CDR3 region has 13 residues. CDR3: CASSGTPREPLHF. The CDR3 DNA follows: TGTGCCAGCAGCGGGACTCCTCGAGAACCCCTCCACTTT.

This CDR3 is CASTHLSEAFF. In DNA, the CDR3 is TGTGCCAGCACCCACCTTTCTGAAGCTTTCTTT. The genes are TRBV27 and TRBJ1-1; D is unresolved. The V end was cut by 7 bases, the J end by 6 bases, with 9 bases between. Germline assignment: CDR1 MNHEY and CDR2 SMNVEV (reference sequence). This CDR3 has 11 residues.

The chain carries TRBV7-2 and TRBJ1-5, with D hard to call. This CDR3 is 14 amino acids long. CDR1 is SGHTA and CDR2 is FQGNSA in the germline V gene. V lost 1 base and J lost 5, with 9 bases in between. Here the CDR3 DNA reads TGTGCCAGCAGCTTAGTAGACGGGGATCAGCCCCAGCATTTT. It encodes CASSLVDGDQPQHF.

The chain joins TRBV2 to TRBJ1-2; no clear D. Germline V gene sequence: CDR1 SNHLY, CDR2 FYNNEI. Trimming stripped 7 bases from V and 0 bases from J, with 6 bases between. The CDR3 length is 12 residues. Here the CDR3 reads CASKWTNYGYTF. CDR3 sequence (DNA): TGTGCCAGCAAGTGGACTAACTATGGCTACACCTTC.

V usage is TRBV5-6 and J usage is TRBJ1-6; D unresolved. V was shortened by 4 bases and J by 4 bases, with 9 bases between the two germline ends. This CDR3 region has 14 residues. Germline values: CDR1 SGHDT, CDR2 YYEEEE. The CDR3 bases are TGTGCCAGCAGCCCGGAGGGTTATAATTCACCCCTCCACTTT. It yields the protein CASSPEGYNSPLHF.

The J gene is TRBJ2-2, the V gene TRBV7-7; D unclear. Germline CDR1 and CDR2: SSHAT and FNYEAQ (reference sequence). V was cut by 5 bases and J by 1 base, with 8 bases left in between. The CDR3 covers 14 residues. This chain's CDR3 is CASSVSLNTGELFF. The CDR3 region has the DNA TGTGCCAGCAGCGTGAGTCTGAACACCGGGGAGCTGTTTTTT. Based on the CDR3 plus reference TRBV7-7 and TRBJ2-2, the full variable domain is GAGVSQSPRYKVTKRGQDVTLRCDPISSHATLYWYQQALGQGPEFLTYFNYEAQPDKSGLPSDRFSAERPEGSISTLTIQRTEQRDSAMYRCASSVSLNTGELFFGEGSRLTVL.

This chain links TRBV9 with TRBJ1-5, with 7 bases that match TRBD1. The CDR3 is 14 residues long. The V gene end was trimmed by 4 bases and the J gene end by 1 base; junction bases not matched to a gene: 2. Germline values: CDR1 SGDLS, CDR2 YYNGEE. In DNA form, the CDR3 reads TGTGCCAGCAGCAGGGGGCTGAGCAATCAGCCCCAGCATTTT. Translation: CASSRGLSNQPQHF.

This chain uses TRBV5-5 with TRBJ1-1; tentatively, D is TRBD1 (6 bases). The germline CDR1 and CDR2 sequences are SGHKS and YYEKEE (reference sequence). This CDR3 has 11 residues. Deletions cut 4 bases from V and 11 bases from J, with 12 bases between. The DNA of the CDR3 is TGTGCCAGCAGCGAGGGGGTTTTGGCTTTCTTT. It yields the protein CASSEGVLAFF.

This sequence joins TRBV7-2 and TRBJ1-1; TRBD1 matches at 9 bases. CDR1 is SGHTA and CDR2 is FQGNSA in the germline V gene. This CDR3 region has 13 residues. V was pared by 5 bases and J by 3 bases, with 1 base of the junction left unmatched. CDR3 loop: CASSRQGDTEAFF. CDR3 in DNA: TGTGCCAGCAGCCGACAGGGGGACACTGAAGCTTTCTTT.

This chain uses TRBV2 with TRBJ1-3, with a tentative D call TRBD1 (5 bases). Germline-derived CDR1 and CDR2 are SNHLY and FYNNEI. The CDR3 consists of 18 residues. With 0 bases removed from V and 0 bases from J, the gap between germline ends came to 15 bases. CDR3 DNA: TGTGCCAGCAGTGAAGCCCCGGGACTTCTCATCTCTGGAAACACCATATATTTT. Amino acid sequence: CASSEAPGLLISGNTIYF.

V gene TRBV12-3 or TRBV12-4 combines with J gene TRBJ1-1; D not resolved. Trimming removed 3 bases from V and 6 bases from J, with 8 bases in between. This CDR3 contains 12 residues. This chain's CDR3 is CASSFIGAEAFF. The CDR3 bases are TGTGCCAGCAGTTTCATTGGCGCTGAAGCTTTCTTT.

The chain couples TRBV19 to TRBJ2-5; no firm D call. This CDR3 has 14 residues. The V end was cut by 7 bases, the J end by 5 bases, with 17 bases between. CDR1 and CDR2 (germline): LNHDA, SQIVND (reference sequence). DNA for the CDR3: TGTGCCAGTACTGAGACTCTTTTGGTGGAGACCCAGTACTTC. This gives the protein CASTETLLVETQYF.

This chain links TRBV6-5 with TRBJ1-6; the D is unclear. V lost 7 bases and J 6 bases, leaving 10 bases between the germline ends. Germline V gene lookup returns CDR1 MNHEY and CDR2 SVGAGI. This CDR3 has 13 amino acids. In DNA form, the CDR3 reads TGTGCCAGCATAGAGTCAGTTAATTCACCCCTCCACTTT. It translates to CASIESVNSPLHF.

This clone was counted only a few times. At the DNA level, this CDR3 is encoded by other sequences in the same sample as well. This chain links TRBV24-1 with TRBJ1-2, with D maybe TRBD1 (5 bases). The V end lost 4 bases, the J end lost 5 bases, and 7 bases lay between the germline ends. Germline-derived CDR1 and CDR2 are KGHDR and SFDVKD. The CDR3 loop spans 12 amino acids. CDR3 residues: CATSDSGYGYTF. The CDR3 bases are TGTGCCACCAGTGACTCAGGGTATGGCTACACCTTC.

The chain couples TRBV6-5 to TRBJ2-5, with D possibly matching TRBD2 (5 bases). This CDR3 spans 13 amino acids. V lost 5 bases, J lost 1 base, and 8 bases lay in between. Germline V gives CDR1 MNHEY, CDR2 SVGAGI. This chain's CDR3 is CASSSGAQETQYF. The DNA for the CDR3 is TGTGCCAGCAGTAGCGGCGCCCAAGAGACCCAGTACTTC.

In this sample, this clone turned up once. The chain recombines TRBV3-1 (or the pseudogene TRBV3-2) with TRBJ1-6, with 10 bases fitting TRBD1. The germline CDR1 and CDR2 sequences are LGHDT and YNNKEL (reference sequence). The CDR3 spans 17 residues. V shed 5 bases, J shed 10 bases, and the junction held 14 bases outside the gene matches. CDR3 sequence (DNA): TGTGCCAGCAGCGCGTACGGGGTCGGGACAGGGGACTCACCCCTCCACTTT. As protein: CASSAYGVGTGDSPLHF.

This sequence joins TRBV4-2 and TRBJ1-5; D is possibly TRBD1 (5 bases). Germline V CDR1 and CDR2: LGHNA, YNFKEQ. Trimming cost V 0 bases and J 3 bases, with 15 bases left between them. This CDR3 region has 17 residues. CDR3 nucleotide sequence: TGTGCCAGCAGCCAAGAGAGCGGCAGGGCTCCCAATCAGCCCCAGCATTTT. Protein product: CASSQESGRAPNQPQHF.

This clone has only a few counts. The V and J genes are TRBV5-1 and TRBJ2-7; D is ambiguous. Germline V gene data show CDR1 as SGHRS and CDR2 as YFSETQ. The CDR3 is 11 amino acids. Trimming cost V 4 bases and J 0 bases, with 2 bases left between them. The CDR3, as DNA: TGCGCCAGCAGCGGCTCCTACGAGCAGTACTTC. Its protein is CASSGSYEQYF. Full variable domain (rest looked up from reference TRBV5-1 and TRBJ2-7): KAGVTQTPRYLIKTRGQQVTLSCSPISGHRSVSWYQQTPGQGLQFLFEYFSETQRNKGNFPGRFSGRQFSNSRSEMNVSTLELGDSALYLCASSGSYEQYFGPGTRLTVT.

The DNA of the CDR3 is TGTGCCATCAGCCCTGACATTAATCAGCCCCAGCATTTT. Amino acid sequence: CAISPDINQPQHF. This chain uses TRBV10-3 with TRBJ1-5; D unresolved. Trimming shortened V by 6 bases and J by 4 bases, and 10 bases separated the two germline ends. The CDR3 covers 13 residues. In germline, CDR1 is ENHRY, CDR2 SYGVKD.

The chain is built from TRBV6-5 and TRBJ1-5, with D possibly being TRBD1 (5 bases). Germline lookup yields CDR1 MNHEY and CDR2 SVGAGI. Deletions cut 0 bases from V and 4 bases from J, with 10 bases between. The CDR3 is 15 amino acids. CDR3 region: CASSYSYRGNQPQHF. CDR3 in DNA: TGTGCCAGCAGTTACTCGTATCGGGGGAATCAGCCCCAGCATTTT.

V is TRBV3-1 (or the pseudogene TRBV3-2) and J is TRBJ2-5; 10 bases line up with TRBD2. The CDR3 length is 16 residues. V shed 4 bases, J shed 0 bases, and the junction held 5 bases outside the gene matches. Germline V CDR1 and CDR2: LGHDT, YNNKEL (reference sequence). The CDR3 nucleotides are TGTGCCAGCAGCCCCCTAGCGGGGGCCAACCAAGAGACCCAGTACTTC. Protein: CASSPLAGANQETQYF.